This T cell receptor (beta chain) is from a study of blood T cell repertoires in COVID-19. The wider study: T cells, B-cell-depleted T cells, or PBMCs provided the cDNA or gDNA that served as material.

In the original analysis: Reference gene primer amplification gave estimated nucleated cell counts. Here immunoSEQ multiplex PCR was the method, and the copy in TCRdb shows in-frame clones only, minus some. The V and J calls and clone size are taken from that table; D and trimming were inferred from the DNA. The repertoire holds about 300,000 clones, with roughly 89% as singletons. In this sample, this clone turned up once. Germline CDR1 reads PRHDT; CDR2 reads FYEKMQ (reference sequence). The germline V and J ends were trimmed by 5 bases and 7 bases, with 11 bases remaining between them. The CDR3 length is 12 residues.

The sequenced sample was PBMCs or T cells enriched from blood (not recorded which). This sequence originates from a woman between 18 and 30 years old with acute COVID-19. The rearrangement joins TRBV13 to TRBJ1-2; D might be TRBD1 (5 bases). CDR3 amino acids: CASSPWGGGYTF. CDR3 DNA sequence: TGTGCCAGCAGCCCTTGGGGGGGTGGCTACACCTTC.